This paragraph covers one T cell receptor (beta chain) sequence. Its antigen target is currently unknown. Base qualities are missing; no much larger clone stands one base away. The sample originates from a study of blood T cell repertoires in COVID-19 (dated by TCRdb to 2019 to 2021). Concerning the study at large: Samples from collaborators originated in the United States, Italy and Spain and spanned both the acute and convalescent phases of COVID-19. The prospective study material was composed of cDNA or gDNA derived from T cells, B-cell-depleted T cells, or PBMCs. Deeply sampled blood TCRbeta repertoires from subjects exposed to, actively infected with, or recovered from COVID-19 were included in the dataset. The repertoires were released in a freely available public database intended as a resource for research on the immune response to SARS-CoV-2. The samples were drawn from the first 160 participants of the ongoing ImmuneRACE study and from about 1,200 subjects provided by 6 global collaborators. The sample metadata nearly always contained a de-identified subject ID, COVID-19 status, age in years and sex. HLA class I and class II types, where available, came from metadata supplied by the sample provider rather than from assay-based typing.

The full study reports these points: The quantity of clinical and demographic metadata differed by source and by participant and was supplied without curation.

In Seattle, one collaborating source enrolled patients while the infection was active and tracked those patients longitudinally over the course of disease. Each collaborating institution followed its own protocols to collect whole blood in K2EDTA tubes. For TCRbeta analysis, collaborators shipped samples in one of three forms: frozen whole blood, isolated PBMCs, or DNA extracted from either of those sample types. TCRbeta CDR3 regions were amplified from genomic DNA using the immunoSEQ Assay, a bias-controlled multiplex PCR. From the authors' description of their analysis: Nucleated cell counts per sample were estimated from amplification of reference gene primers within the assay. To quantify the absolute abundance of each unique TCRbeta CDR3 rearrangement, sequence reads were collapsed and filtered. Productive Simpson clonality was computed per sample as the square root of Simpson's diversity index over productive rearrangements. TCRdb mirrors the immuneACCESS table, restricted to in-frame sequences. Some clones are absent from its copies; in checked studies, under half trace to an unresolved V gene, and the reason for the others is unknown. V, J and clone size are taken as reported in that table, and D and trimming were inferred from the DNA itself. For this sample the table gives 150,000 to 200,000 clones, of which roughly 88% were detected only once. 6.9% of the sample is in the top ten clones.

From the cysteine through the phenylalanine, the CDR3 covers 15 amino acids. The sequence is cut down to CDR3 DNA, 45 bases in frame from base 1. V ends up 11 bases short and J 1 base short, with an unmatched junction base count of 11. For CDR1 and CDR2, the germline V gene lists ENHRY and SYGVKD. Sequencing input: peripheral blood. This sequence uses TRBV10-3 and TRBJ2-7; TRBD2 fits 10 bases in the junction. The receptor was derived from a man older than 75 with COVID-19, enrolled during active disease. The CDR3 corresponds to CASRLAGPASYEQYF. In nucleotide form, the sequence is TGTGCCTCGCGACTAGCGGGCCCTGCTTCCTACGAGCAGTACTTC.